These 14 T cell receptor beta chains were all obtained from the same sample, sequenced in a study of T-cell reconstitution after alpha-beta-depleted transplantation in children. This sample's TCRbeta library carried unique molecular identifier barcodes. TCRdb analysed the PCR reads with MiXCR anew, one entry per CDR3 protein. The sample holds over 2,500 distinct CDR3 sequences; roughly 27% are singletons and the top ten take roughly two thirds. The specimen was PBMCs, mostly from graft donor cells, collected 60 days after TCRalphabeta/CD19-depleted stem cell transplant. The receptors originated from a male patient aged 2-10 years who had a stem cell transplant for acute myeloid leukemia, so the T cells may come from the graft donor.

This clonotype was seen a handful of times. The chain combines TRBV6-9 with TRBJ1-1; D ambiguous. Trimming left V 10 bases short and J 2 bases short, with 29 bases between. Germline V CDR1 and CDR2: MNHGY, SVAAGI. The CDR3 extends over 18 amino acids. The CDR3 DNA follows: TGTGCCACCTTTTATTTAGGTTTAGAACGACAAAGCAACACTGAAGCTTTCTTT. This gives the protein CATFYLGLERQSNTEAFF.

This chain links TRBV10-3 with TRBJ2-5; D gene ambiguous. V lost 6 bases to trimming and J lost 0 bases, with 14 bases between them. Germline V CDR1 and CDR2: ENHRY, SYGVKD. The CDR3 runs to 15 residues. The CDR3, as DNA: TGTGCCATCAGCTCGATCGCGGCCGACCAAGAGACCCAGTACTTC. Its protein product is CAISSIAADQETQYF.

This clonotype was detected many times. The J gene is TRBJ2-7, the V gene TRBV7-9, with D possibly matching TRBD2 (5 bases). Germline V gene data show CDR1 as SEHNR and CDR2 as FQNEAQ (reference sequence). V was trimmed by 2 bases and J by 2 bases, leaving 10 bases between them. The CDR3 totals 14 residues. CDR3 sequence (DNA): TGTGCCAGCAGCTTAAGTGAGGAGGCCTACGAGCAGTACGTC. Residues: CASSLSEEAYEQYV.

Many counts were recorded for this clonotype. The CDR3 coding sequence is TGTGCCATCAGTCCGGGACAGGGGGTCCATGAAGCTTTCTTT. This encodes CAISPGQGVHEAFF. The chain combines TRBV10-3 with TRBJ1-1; 11 bases are shared with TRBD1. The ends lost 5 bases at V and 7 bases at J; junction bases unmatched: 6. The germline gives CDR1 ENHRY, CDR2 SYGVKD. CDR3 length: 14 amino acids.

This clonotype showed up many times. This sequence joins TRBV7-9 and TRBJ1-1; 9 positions agree with TRBD1. Germline V gene sequence: CDR1 SEHNR, CDR2 FQNEAQ (reference sequence). Trimming at V came to 10 bases and at J to 4 bases, leaving 13 bases not matched to a gene. CDR3 length equals 15 residues. The CDR3 DNA is TGTGCCACCCTGGGACAGGGACGGGAGGGCACTGAAGCTTTCTTT. Translated: CATLGQGREGTEAFF.

In its sample, this clonotype was seen a few times. The rearrangement links TRBV2 to TRBJ1-4; 7 bases agree with TRBD1. The CDR3 loop spans 12 amino acids. The V segment lost 8 bases and the J segment 7 bases; nucleotides outside the gene matches: 4. The germline V gene encodes CDR1 SNHLY and CDR2 FYNNEI. DNA for the CDR3: TGTGCCAGCGAAGGACAGGCTGAAAAACTGTTTTTT. Its protein product is CASEGQAEKLFF.

Within the sample, this clonotype is large. The chain employs TRBV4-3 and TRBJ2-5; 7 bases map to TRBD1. Germline CDR1 reads LGHNA; CDR2 reads YSLEER. The CDR3 is 16 amino acids. V shed 4 bases, J shed 1 base, and the junction held 9 bases outside the gene matches. Here the CDR3 DNA reads TGCGCCAGCAGCCGAGAGACAGGGAGCACCCAAGAGACCCAGTACTTC. Translation gives CASSRETGSTQETQYF.

This clonotype came up many times. This chain joins TRBV10-2 and TRBJ2-5; the match to TRBD2 covers 9 bases. The CDR3 runs to 14 residues. CDR1 is WSHSY and CDR2 is SAAADI in the germline V gene. Losses at the gene ends were 0 bases for V and 5 bases for J; bases not matched to a gene: 1. In nucleotides, the CDR3 is TGCGCCAGCAGTGAGTCGGGACTAGCTGAGACCCAGTACTTC. Its translation: CASSESGLAETQYF.

This clonotype was seen many times. The rearrangement links TRBV4-1 to TRBJ2-5; TRBD1 aligns across 12 bases. The CDR3 totals 17 residues. V lost 5 bases and J lost 3; bases outside the gene matches: 10. Germline V gene sequence: CDR1 MGHRA, CDR2 YSYEKL. The CDR3 region has the DNA TGCGCCAGCAGCGAACCGGGACAGGGGGCTAGAAAAGAGACCCAGTACTTC. Protein sequence: CASSEPGQGARKETQYF.

This clonotype was recorded at least ten times. The chain has TRBV30 and TRBJ2-1, with 9 nucleotides matching TRBD2. This CDR3 comprises 16 residues. Germline values: CDR1 GTSNPN, CDR2 SVGIG (reference sequence). Germline trimming cut 2 bases from V and 2 bases from J; bases unmatched to any gene: 7. The CDR3: CAWSPLSGSAYNEQFF. The CDR3 DNA reads TGTGCCTGGAGTCCCCTTAGCGGGAGTGCCTACAATGAGCAGTTCTTC.

Here the CDR3 reads CSARALDSYNEQFF. DNA for the CDR3: TGCAGTGCTAGAGCCTTGGATTCTTACAATGAGCAGTTCTTC. The chain joins TRBV20-1 to TRBJ2-1; D not resolved. The V and J ends lost 1 base and 4 bases respectively, with 11 bases between them. This CDR3 has 14 amino acids. Germline V lookup: CDR1 DFQATT, CDR2 SNEGSKA (reference sequence).

This clonotype was counted many times. This sequence joins TRBV7-9 and TRBJ2-2; TRBD1 matches 9 bases. The CDR3 sequence is 16 residues long. Germline trimming cut 5 bases from V and 7 bases from J; bases unmatched to any gene: 11. Germline assignment: CDR1 SEHNR and CDR2 FQNEAQ (reference sequence). The CDR3 protein is CASSDSWTGADGELFF. The CDR3 DNA reads TGTGCCAGCAGCGACTCCTGGACAGGGGCCGACGGGGAGCTGTTTTTT.

The rearrangement joins TRBV4-3 to TRBJ2-5, with 8 nucleotides matching TRBD2. V shed 0 bases and J 3 bases; nucleotides not matched to a gene: 3. CDR3 length equals 15 residues. CDR1 and CDR2 (germline): LGHNA, YSLEER. CDR3 in DNA: TGCGCCAGCAGCCAAGACCCCGGGAGGGAAGAGACCCAGTACTTC. Protein product: CASSQDPGREETQYF.

This clonotype was counted ten times or more. V is TRBV7-9 and J is TRBJ1-2; D might be TRBD1 (6 bases). Between the trimmed V and J ends, which lost 5 bases and 2 bases, there was a span of 18 bases. The CDR3 length is 16 residues. The V gene's germline CDR1 is SEHNR and CDR2 FQNEAQ (reference sequence). The CDR3 loop reads CASSPSGGQRNYGYTF. The CDR3 DNA is TGTGCCAGCAGCCCCTCGGGGGGGCAGAGGAACTATGGCTACACCTTC.